The clone carrying this TCR beta chain has only a few counts. The data were taken from a study of blood T cells in healthy people across ages. The second PCR ran about 6 to 11 cycles with a sample-barcoded 5' primer and J-beta primers. TCRdb reprocessed the 5' RACE reads with MiXCR, giving one entry per CDR3 protein. The sample lists about 1.5 million distinct CDR3 sequences; under 55% were seen once. Deletions cut 1 base from V and 2 bases from J, with 9 bases between. This CDR3 has 15 amino acids. Germline CDR1 is LGHDT and CDR2 is YNNKEL (reference sequence). The donors, aged 6 to 90, were healthy Caucasians from Russia.

The chain employs TRBV3-1 and TRBJ2-1; TRBD1 might be the D (5 bases). The receptor was isolated from a young woman in good health. Sequenced input: blood. The DNA for the CDR3 is TGTGCCAGCAGCCAAGCTCAGGGCGCCTACAATGAGCAGTTCTTC. It codes for CASSQAQGAYNEQFF.